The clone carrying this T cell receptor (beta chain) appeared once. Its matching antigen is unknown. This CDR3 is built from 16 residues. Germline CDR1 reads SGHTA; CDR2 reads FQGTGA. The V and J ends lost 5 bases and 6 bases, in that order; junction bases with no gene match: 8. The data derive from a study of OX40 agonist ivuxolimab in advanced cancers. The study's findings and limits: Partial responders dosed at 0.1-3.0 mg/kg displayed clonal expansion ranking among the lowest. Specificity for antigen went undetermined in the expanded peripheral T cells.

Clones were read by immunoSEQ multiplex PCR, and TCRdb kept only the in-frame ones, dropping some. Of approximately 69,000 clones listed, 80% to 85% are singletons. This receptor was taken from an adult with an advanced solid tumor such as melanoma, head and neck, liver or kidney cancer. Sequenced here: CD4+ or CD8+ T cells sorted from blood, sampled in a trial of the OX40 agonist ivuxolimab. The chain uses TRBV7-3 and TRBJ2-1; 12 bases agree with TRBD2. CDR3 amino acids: CASSRGTSGSLNEQFF. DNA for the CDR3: TGTGCCAGCAGCCGGGGGACTAGCGGGTCACTCAATGAGCAGTTCTTC. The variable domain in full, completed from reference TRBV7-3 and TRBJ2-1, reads GAGVSQTPSNKVTEKGKYVELRCDPISGHTALYWYRQSLGQGPEFLIYFQGTGAADDSGLPNDRFFAVRPEGSVSTLKIQRTERGDSAVYLCASSRGTSGSLNEQFFGPGTRLTVL.